This T cell receptor beta chain is from a study of radiation and T cells in renal cell carcinoma. Whole-study findings and limits: From baseline, blood top tumor clonotypes peaked at 2 weeks post-radiation.

V gave up 3 bases and J gave up 9 bases, with 6 bases separating them. CDR3 length: 10 amino acids. In germline, CDR1 is SQVTM, CDR2 ANQGSEA. As concerns this clone: As yet, its antigen is unknown.

Stated time point: blood 4 weeks post-SBRT, at nephrectomy. Treatment reported: 15 Gy SBRT to primary tumor, nephrectomy 4 weeks later. Nephrectomy followed 15 Gy stereotactic body radiation by 4 weeks. Serial blood draws occurred at baseline and 2 and 4 weeks post-SBRT. The patient's renal cell carcinoma had clear cell pathology. Profiled with immunoSEQ multiplex PCR; TCRdb holds only in-frame clones, not every one. The table lists 75,000 to 95,000 clones, around four fifths of them singletons. The V and J genes are TRBV29-1 and TRBJ2-1; D uncertain. This TCR was sampled from a man aged 50-60 years with renal cell carcinoma. The sequencing here drew on blood, taken from a patient whose treatment included radiotherapy and nephrectomy. The CDR3 here is CSVDLGEQFF. The CDR3 DNA sequence: TGCAGCGTTGATTTAGGTGAGCAGTTCTTC.